This T cell receptor (beta chain) originates from a study of blood T cell repertoires in COVID-19. Study as a whole: The United States, Italy and Spain provided the acute and convalescent COVID-19 samples.

The CDR3 loop spans 14 amino acids. CDR1 is KGHSH and CDR2 is LQKENI in the germline V gene. The V and J ends lost 1 base and 11 bases respectively, with 12 bases between them. The protocol was immunoSEQ multiplex PCR, while the TCRdb copy is restricted to in-frame clones and leaves out a portion. This table holds fewer than 150,000 clones, about 80% found once. Sequenced: peripheral blood. The clonotype comes from a woman aged 80 or older in a cohort sampled during active or convalescent COVID-19. The V gene is TRBV18, the J gene TRBJ1-6; perhaps TRBD1 as D (6 bases). Here the CDR3 DNA reads TGTGCCAGCTCACCACGGGACACGGACCCACCCCTCCACTTT. Its translation is CASSPRDTDPPLHF.